These T cell receptor beta chains were read from a single sample in a study of T-cell reconstitution after alpha-beta-depleted transplantation in children. TCRdb fed the PCR reads into MiXCR, producing one record per CDR3 protein. The sample consists of 330,000 or so distinct CDR3 sequences, around a tenth of them appearing once. The sequenced sample was PBMCs, obtained before TCRalphabeta/CD19-depleted stem cell transplant. These receptors all come from a boy younger than two with acute myeloid leukemia, due to receive a stem cell transplant. Both conserved end residues are part of each CDR3. Fields, in order: CDR3 protein, CDR3 DNA, D gene, J gene, clone size, V gene. D genes are given only for firm matches. Part of the rows lack a size; the others show once, few, many or a class for expanded clones.

CASRAGTAQETQYF	TGTGCCAGCAGAGCCGGGACGGCCCAAGAGACCCAGTACTTC	-	TRBJ2-5	many	TRBV6-1
CSARGTVGVYEQYF	TGCAGTGCTAGAGGCACAGTTGGGGTCTACGAGCAGTACTTC	-	TRBJ2-7	many	TRBV20-1
CASNPYGQGAKWKETQYF	TGTGCCAGCAACCCCTATGGACAGGGGGCGAAGTGGAAAGAGACCCAGTACTTC	TRBD1	TRBJ2-5	many	TRBV28
CASSLRGWDYGYTF	TGTGCCAGCAGTTTGCGGGGGTGGGACTATGGCTACACCTTC	-	TRBJ1-2	many	TRBV28
CAISVDRGAYEQYF	TGTGCCATCAGTGTAGACAGGGGGGCCTACGAGCAGTACTTC	TRBD1	TRBJ2-7	few	TRBV10-3
CASSPGRERNEQFF	TGTGCCAGCTCACCGGGCAGGGAGAGGAATGAGCAGTTCTTC	-	TRBJ2-1	-	TRBV18
CASSSFGDPGQYTDTQYF	TGTGCCAGCAGTTCATTCGGCGACCCGGGACAGTACACAGATACGCAGTATTTT	TRBD1	TRBJ2-3	-	TRBV12-3/TRBV12-4
CASSPPSAGSTDTQYF	TGTGCCAGCTCACCACCGTCGGCGGGGAGTACAGATACGCAGTATTTT	-	TRBJ2-3	-	TRBV18
CASSYSNSGARTEAFF	TGTGCCAGCAGTTACTCGAATTCCGGGGCTAGAACTGAAGCTTTCTTT	-	TRBJ1-1	many	TRBV6-5
CASSLLTTTGPNYGYTF	TGTGCCAGCAGTTTGCTCACTACGACAGGACCTAACTATGGCTACACCTTC	-	TRBJ1-2	few	TRBV12-3/TRBV12-4
CASSMARGRKTDTQYF	TGTGCCAGTAGTATGGCCAGGGGGCGTAAAACAGATACGCAGTATTTT	TRBD1	TRBJ2-3	many	TRBV19
CASSPWTGEETQYF	TGTGCCAGCAGCCCTTGGACAGGGGAAGAGACCCAGTACTTC	TRBD1	TRBJ2-5	many	TRBV7-9
CASSTGTGELFF	TGTGCCAGCAGCACGGGGACCGGGGAGCTGTTTTTT	-	TRBJ2-2	many	TRBV5-6
CASSYPSRYEQYF	TGTGCCAGCAGCTACCCCTCTCGGTACGAGCAGTACTTC	-	TRBJ2-7	many	TRBV11-2
CASSFKEGASGSYEQYF	TGTGCCAGCAGTTTCAAGGAGGGGGCTAGCGGCAGTTACGAGCAGTACTTC	-	TRBJ2-7	many	TRBV28
CASSPGQGMEETQYF	TGTGCCAGCAGCCCCGGACAGGGGATGGAAGAGACCCAGTACTTC	TRBD1	TRBJ2-5	many	TRBV11-2
CSARVGGRADTQYF	TGCAGTGCTAGAGTCGGGGGGCGCGCAGATACGCAGTATTTT	-	TRBJ2-3	many	TRBV20-1
CSARETRSSVNTIYF	TGCAGTGCTAGAGAAACCAGGAGCTCTGTAAACACCATATATTTT	-	TRBJ1-3	few	TRBV20-1
CASSWGLTDTQYF	TGTGCCAGCAGTTGGGGTCTCACAGATACGCAGTATTTT	-	TRBJ2-3	many	TRBV12-3/TRBV12-4
CASSLEGNTIYF	TGCGCCAGCAGCTTGGAAGGAAACACCATATATTTT	-	TRBJ1-3	many	TRBV5-1
CASSLWGGPTDTQYF	TGTGCCAGCAGCTTGTGGGGGGGTCCCACAGATACGCAGTATTTT	TRBD2	TRBJ2-3	few	TRBV5-6
CASSYNGRGGAYNEQFF	TGTGCCAGCAGCTACAACGGGCGGGGGGGGGCCTACAATGAGCAGTTCTTC	TRBD2	TRBJ2-1	-	TRBV14
CASSLGVAGGVTGANVLTF	TGTGCCAGCAGCTTAGGAGTGGCGGGAGGTGTTACTGGGGCCAACGTCCTGACTTTC	TRBD2	TRBJ2-6	-	TRBV11-2
CASSFYGTGSTDTQYF	TGTGCCAGCAGTTTCTACGGGACAGGGTCCACAGATACGCAGTATTTT	TRBD1	TRBJ2-3	many	TRBV28
CASSSTNSGNYNEQFF	TGTGCCAGCAGCTCCACCAATAGCGGGAATTACAATGAGCAGTTCTTC	TRBD2	TRBJ2-1	once	TRBV7-9
CASSRGDVTTDTQYF	TGTGCCAGCAGCAGGGGGGACGTAACAACAGATACGCAGTATTTT	-	TRBJ2-3	medium-sized	TRBV11-3
CATNDRPQETQYF	TGTGCCACCAATGATCGACCGCAAGAGACCCAGTACTTC	-	TRBJ2-5	-	TRBV19
CSASSQETQYF	TGCAGTGCTAGCTCCCAAGAGACCCAGTACTTC	-	TRBJ2-5	many	TRBV20-1
CASSLNRKNTEAFF	TGTGCCAGCAGTCTAAACAGGAAAAACACTGAAGCTTTCTTT	-	TRBJ1-1	many	TRBV27
CSVGRAGGNGYEQYF	TGCAGCGTTGGAAGAGCAGGAGGAAATGGCTACGAGCAGTACTTC	-	TRBJ2-7	-	TRBV29-1
CASSGTSASNEQFF	TGTGCCAGCTCCGGGACTAGCGCCTCCAATGAGCAGTTCTTC	TRBD2	TRBJ2-1	many	TRBV6-2/TRBV6-3
CAITRSPTGATDTQYF	TGTGCCATCACGCGGTCGCCGACGGGAGCCACAGATACGCAGTATTTT	-	TRBJ2-3	many	TRBV10-3
CSARDLSGAGTEAFF	TGCAGTGCTAGAGATTTGTCGGGGGCGGGCACTGAAGCTTTCTTT	-	TRBJ1-1	few	TRBV20-1
CASSTTGEWNNSPLHF	TGTGCCAGCAGCACTACAGGGGAGTGGAATAATTCACCCCTCCACTTT	TRBD1	TRBJ1-6	many	TRBV28
CASSAGFTDTQYF	TGTGCCAGCAGCGCGGGGTTCACAGATACGCAGTATTTT	-	TRBJ2-3	many	TRBV14
CASRPVANTGELFF	TGTGCCAGCAGACCAGTCGCGAACACCGGGGAGCTGTTTTTT	-	TRBJ2-2	once	TRBV6-4
CASSWARAREQYF	TGTGCCAGCAGCTGGGCCCGGGCGAGGGAGCAGTACTTC	-	TRBJ2-7	-	TRBV5-6